This T cell receptor beta chain appears in the sequencing data of a study of CD8 T cells in Susac syndrome. A quantity of about 0.5 to 1 ug RNA underwent reverse transcription using random hexamers. Each CDR3 protein is one row after TCRdb ran MiXCR on the immunoSEQ multiplex PCR reads. The sample has approximately 120,000 distinct CDR3 sequences, about 92% seen once. Sequencing of TCR beta covered CD8+ and CD4+ T cells obtained from blood. Germline loops: CDR1 SGHNT, CDR2 YYREEE (reference sequence). The CDR3 is 18 amino acids. J was trimmed by 1 base and V by 4 bases; bases with no gene match: 12. The sample consisted of CD8+ T cells from PBMCs. The TCR comes from a human donor with multiple sclerosis. This chain connects TRBV5-4 to TRBJ2-1; TRBD1 matches at 9 bases. DNA for the CDR3: TGTGCCAGCAGCCCGCCGGGACAGGGCCCATATTCCTACAATGAGCAGTTCTTC. Its translation: CASSPPGQGPYSYNEQFF.